Each of the 20 T cell receptor beta chains below was sequenced from the same sample in a study of CXCR3-negative and CXCR3-positive naive CD8 T cells. Study results and limitations: Naive cells positive for CXCR3 carried more hydrophobic TRB CDR3s than CXCR3-negative ones.

For these receptors, no antigen is known. The TRB cDNA libraries were prepared by 5' RACE with UMI labels. TCRdb reworked the 5' RACE reads into one entry per CDR3 protein, no DNA. This sample lists more than 75,000 distinct CDR3 sequences; its ten largest clones have about 0.62%. Sequencing used naive CXCR3+ CD8+ T cells from blood. Subset indicated: CD45RO-CCR7+CD27+CD95- naive CD8+ T cells expressing CXCR3 (TNR3+). The receptors derive from a human donor in good health. Some clones in this sample may be carry-over from other donors' samples.

This chain joins TRBV5-4 and TRBJ2-1. Per germline, CDR1 SGHNT and CDR2 YYREEE (reference sequence). CDR3 length: 12 residues. The CDR3 loop reads CASSMQLNEQFF.

The chain has TRBV7-6 and TRBJ2-7. Germline V CDR1 and CDR2: SGHVS, FNYEAQ. CDR3 length: 14 residues. This chain's CDR3 is CASSLNRVGETQYF.

The chain joins TRBV11-2 to TRBJ2-6. Germline V gene sequence: CDR1 SGHAT, CDR2 FQNNGV. This CDR3 is built from 15 residues. The CDR3 protein is CASPDKGSGANVLTF.

The V and J genes are TRBV6-5 and TRBJ2-5; TCRdb's D call of TRBD2 is untestable without DNA. The length of the CDR3 is 16 residues. Per the germline V gene, CDR1 is MNHEY and CDR2 is SVGAGI. The CDR3 spells CASSYTGTSGQETQYF.

This CDR3 reads CSVTPGGTEAFF. The chain recombines TRBV29-1 with TRBJ1-1; TCRdb lists TRBD1, though no DNA is available to test this call. The CDR3 has 12 residues. Per the germline V gene, CDR1 is SQVTM and CDR2 is ANQGSEA.

V is TRBV12-3 or TRBV12-4 and J is TRBJ1-1; the D call of TRBD1 rests on TCRdb alone, since no DNA is present to check it. The CDR3 consists of 15 residues. The CDR3 loop reads CASSPLGEENTEAFF.

The gene calls are TRBV2 and TRBJ2-7. This CDR3 contains 13 residues. Germline V gene sequence: CDR1 SNHLY, CDR2 FYNNEI. The CDR3 sequence: CASSSVADYEQYF.

The chain employs TRBV7-8 and TRBJ1-1; the TCRdb call, TRBD1, lacks DNA for checking. In germline, CDR1 is SGHVS, CDR2 FQNEAQ. The CDR3 covers 13 residues. This CDR3 is CASSPGYDTEAFF.

Here the CDR3 reads CASSSTSEVSYNEQFF. V usage is TRBV9 and J usage is TRBJ2-1. The CDR3 loop spans 16 amino acids. Germline CDR1 and CDR2: SGDLS and YYNGEE. The entire variable domain, with the rest obtained from reference TRBV9 and TRBJ2-1, is as follows: DSGVTQTPKHLITATGQRVTLRCSPRSGDLSVYWYQQSLDQGLQFLIQYYNGEERAKGNILERFSAQQFPDLHSELNLSSLELGDSALYFCASSSTSEVSYNEQFFGPGTRLTVL.

The CDR3 protein is CSALGLAMADTQYF. The chain recombines TRBV20-1 with TRBJ2-3; TCRdb reports TRBD2, a call that lacks DNA to check it against. Per germline, CDR1 DFQATT and CDR2 SNEGSKA (reference sequence). CDR3 size: 14 residues.

The chain carries TRBV10-3 and TRBJ1-1; TCRdb picks TRBD1, but there is no DNA to check that call. Germline V CDR1 and CDR2: ENHRY, SYGVKD. The CDR3 has 16 residues. The CDR3 sequence: CAISDGKEGIFAEAFF.

The chain uses TRBV15 and TRBJ2-2; no DNA is available, so the TRBD1 call from TCRdb remains unchecked. This CDR3 is 12 amino acids long. CDR1 LNHNV and CDR2 YYDKDF come from the germline V gene (reference sequence). CDR3 sequence reads: CATSGGTGELFF.

J is TRBJ2-7 and V is TRBV2; the D gene TCRdb calls, TRBD2, cannot be checked with no DNA. The CDR3 sequence is 14 residues long. The germline gives CDR1 SNHLY, CDR2 FYNNEI. The CDR3 reads CASRGSTDSYEEYF.

This chain uses TRBV29-1 with TRBJ2-7. The CDR3 sequence is 12 residues long. CDR1 is SQVTM and CDR2 is ANQGSEA in the germline V gene. The CDR3 reads CSVELRSYEQYF.

J is TRBJ2-1 and V is TRBV6-4; TCRdb calls TRBD1, which cannot be checked without DNA. This CDR3 contains 18 residues. Per germline, CDR1 MRHNA and CDR2 SNTAGT. This CDR3 reads CASSVGRQNRTYYNEQFF.

The chain couples TRBV5-1 to TRBJ1-1; TCRdb's D call, TRBD1, is unchecked because there is no DNA. The CDR3 sequence is 16 residues long. Germline CDR1 is SGHRS and CDR2 is YFSETQ. CDR3 sequence: CASSPGTGVENTEAFF.

The gene calls are TRBV25-1 and TRBJ2-7. Germline values: CDR1 MGHDK, CDR2 SYGVNS. CDR3 length: 11 residues. The CDR3 reads CASEFGREQYF.

The chain couples TRBV28 to TRBJ2-3; with no DNA, the TCRdb D assignment of TRBD1 cannot be verified. This CDR3 is 15 amino acids long. Germline V gene lookup returns CDR1 MDHEN and CDR2 SYDVKM. The CDR3 spells CSSSLRTGRADTQYF.

The rearrangement joins TRBV18 to TRBJ2-1; TCRdb's D gene call, TRBD1, goes unchecked for lack of DNA. CDR1 and CDR2 (germline): KGHSH, LQKENI. The CDR3 covers 15 residues. The CDR3: CASSPGTGSYNEQFF.

The genes are TRBV5-6 and TRBJ2-3; checking the TCRdb D call of TRBD2 is not possible without DNA. This CDR3 region has 12 residues. Germline V gene lookup returns CDR1 SGHDT and CDR2 YYEEEE. The CDR3 loop is CASSLAGVVQYF.